This TCR beta chain was profiled in a study of identical twins (dated by TCRdb to 2016 to 2018). For context, the study as a whole: To test whether fetal clonotypes persist, this study deep-sequenced TCR alpha and beta repertoires from monozygotic twins, from unrelated adults of various ages, and from cord blood. To rule out contamination, replicate twin experiments were performed at different times with different library preparation protocols. Results the study describes overall, beyond this receptor: Because the same donors could not be followed over many years, the conclusions depended on cross-sectional statistical analysis. Zero-insertion analyses could be partly confounded by invariant T cells such as MAIT and iNKT, though diverse VJ usage argued against such confounding for most clonotypes. Compared with coincidental sharing between unrelated individuals, an excess of low generation-probability sequences was observed among out-of-frame TCR alpha sequences shared between twins. Out-of-frame TCR alpha sharing in monozygotic twins was systematically underestimated by recombination models, whereas sharing between unrelated individuals was in agreement with the recombination models. Fewer insertions were carried by abundant cord blood beta clonotypes, a similar but weaker trend appeared in young adult naive repertoires, and no such trend appeared in memory repertoires. The excess sharing between twins in beta out-of-frame sequences was weaker because fewer shared sequences reduced the signal-to-noise ratio.

Only healthy Caucasian donors were included. The twin cohort consisted of three pairs of female monozygotic twins, all aged roughly 18 to 30 years. CD4+ and CD8+ T cell populations were isolated with positive isolation kits from Invitrogen. The CDR3, cysteine through phenylalanine, is 13 amino acids long. Just the 39-base CDR3 DNA is kept, in frame starting at base 1. Trimming leaves V shorter by 7 bases and J shorter by 8 bases, with the junction holding 2 bases beyond the gene matches. CDR1 and CDR2 are drawn from the germline V gene (reference sequence): MNHNY, SVGAGI. A remark on this clonotype: The antigen this receptor binds is unknown. No quality values exist for individual bases; no much larger clone is one base distant.

Receptor libraries were prepared by 5' RACE. Data came from an Illumina HiSeq 2000. A universal primer binding site was added through template switching, and the final cDNA carried a unique molecular identifier so that TCR cDNA molecules could be counted accurately. Specific primers in the conserved constant-segment region were used to synthesize first-strand cDNA for the TCR alpha and beta chains. Each cDNA library was double barcoded, with a SMART-Mk sample barcode plus Illumina barcodes, to control for contamination. TruSeq adapter sequences and Illumina sample barcodes were added in two successive PCR steps. The Illumina HiSeq platform was used with custom primers to sequence TCR alpha and beta cDNA libraries. The study's own analysis went as follows. MiGEC processed the raw reads to extract unique molecular identifiers, while MiXCR was used to determine the CDR3 positions. Recombination models were inferred per individual with the repgenHMM and IGoR tools using an EM algorithm. Shared clonotypes were analyzed with the tcR package in R, and sharing was normalized by the product of cloneset sizes. Out-of-frame nonproductive sequences were analyzed to study raw recombination free of thymic and clonal selection effects. Starting from the raw public reads, TCRdb applied fastp trimming at Q25, assembled clones with MiXCR and retained in-frame beta chains. Duplicate CDR3 protein sequences are folded into a single record with the most common DNA and genes. Clone size and V and J calls follow TCRdb, not the original study. This sample is represented by 300,000 to 400,000 distinct CDR3 sequences; about 12% of them were singletons. Of the sample, 7.2% is held by the ten largest clones.

These data also formed part of another study, on yellow fever vaccine responses in identical twins. That second report states: According to the authors, in identical twins the way T cells responded to vaccination appeared partly convergent and partly personalized. In the study, vaccine-responding T cell clones were precisely tracked in identical twins.

What was sequenced was CD8+ T cells sorted from blood. The chain is made from TRBV6-6 and TRBJ1-6; TRBD1 fits 10 bases in the junction. The receptor's source is a woman between 18 and 29 years old in good health. The CDR3 protein sequence reads: CASIGTGDSPLHF. Here is the DNA: TGTGCCAGCATCGGGACAGGGGATTCACCCCTCCACTTT.